This T cell receptor (beta chain) was sequenced during a study of spatial heterogeneity in lung cancer. In the study overall: Follow-up PBMC specimens underwent sequencing when available; their median timing was roughly two years after resection. More than eight raw reads, on average, carried each unique TCR and UMI combination. Points from the study as a whole: Among blood samples, ubiquitous expanded tumor TCRs appeared more at resection than at follow-up.

In its sample, this clonotype was seen many times. Its antigen is unidentified. Germline V gives CDR1 MNHEY, CDR2 SVGAGI. V was clipped by 0 bases and J by 0 bases, with 9 bases between them. The CDR3 runs to 16 residues. Unique molecular identifiers, one per molecule, were present on every TCR cDNA molecule. TCRdb processed the 5' RACE reads anew with MiXCR; each CDR3 protein has one entry. The repertoire holds about 30,000 distinct CDR3 sequences, with about 6.3% as singletons. The time point here: blood at routine non-recurrence follow-up after resection. Frozen PBMC, nontumor lung or tumor provided whole RNA, which was sequenced unsorted.

The material was PBMCs, obtained at follow-up. The TCR was taken from a male donor with early-stage non-small cell lung cancer. The V gene is TRBV6-5, the J gene TRBJ1-3; no reliable D call. CDR3 sequence: CASSYSRIASGNTIYF. The CDR3 DNA reads as TGTGCCAGCAGTTACTCCCGTATTGCCTCTGGAAACACCATATATTTT.